The 10 T cell receptor beta chains listed next were all sequenced from one sample in a study of T cell responses to AZD1222 COVID-19 vaccine. Only in-frame clones appear in the TCRdb table, and some are missing; sequencing was by immunoSEQ multiplex PCR. The table lists over 95,000 clones, roughly 89% of them singletons. Sequenced here: peripheral blood, sampled on day 0 of AZD1222 vaccination. These receptors all stem from an adult in good health.

Ten or more counts support this clone. This chain connects TRBV5-6 to TRBJ2-7; perhaps TRBD1 as D (5 bases). The V gene lost 4 bases and the J gene lost 0 bases, with 8 bases spanning the gap. This CDR3 has 13 amino acids. The germline V gene has CDR1 SGHDT and CDR2 YYEEEE. The CDR3 coding sequence is TGTGCCAGCAGCCTGACAGCCTCCTACGAGCAGTACTTC. Protein product: CASSLTASYEQYF.

The rearrangement joins TRBV18 to TRBJ1-1, with a tentative D call TRBD1 (5 bases). The CDR3 sequence is 16 residues long. CDR1 and CDR2 (germline): KGHSH, LQKENI. The V gene lost 2 bases and the J gene lost 0 bases, with 13 bases spanning the gap. The CDR3, as DNA: TGTGCCAGCTCACCAGCACAGGTGGGAGTGAACACTGAAGCTTTCTTT. It yields the protein CASSPAQVGVNTEAFF.

This chain uses TRBV28 with TRBJ2-5; D remains ambiguous. The germline CDR1 and CDR2 sequences are MDHEN and SYDVKM. The CDR3 contains 12 residues. The V end lost 5 bases, the J end lost 7 bases, and 11 bases lay between the germline ends. The CDR3 DNA reads as TGTGCCAGCAGTGAGTCCCGTGGGACCCAGTACTTC. Translating gives CASSESRGTQYF.

The chain joins TRBV13 to TRBJ2-3; 8 bases match TRBD1. V dropped 2 bases and J dropped 2; count of bases not matched to a gene: 3. CDR1 and CDR2 (germline): PRHDT, FYEKMQ (reference sequence). The CDR3 covers 15 residues. The CDR3 nucleotides read TGTGCCAGCAGCTTAAGACAGGGGCTCACAGATACGCAGTATTTT. This codes for CASSLRQGLTDTQYF.

V and J are TRBV6-2 or TRBV6-3 and TRBJ1-5, with D perhaps matching TRBD1 (5 bases). Germline V gene lookup returns CDR1 MNHEY and CDR2 SVGEGT. The V end was cut by 2 bases, the J end by 2 bases, with 10 bases between. The length of the CDR3 is 15 residues. CDR3 loop: CASSYAGGRNQPQHF. CDR3 coding DNA: TGTGCCAGCAGTTACGCGGGGGGACGCAATCAGCCCCAGCATTTT.

V usage is TRBV19 and J usage is TRBJ1-3; D gene ambiguous. The CDR3 totals 11 residues. The V and J ends lost 2 bases and 5 bases respectively, with 1 base between them. Looked up from germline, CDR1 is LNHDA and CDR2 is SQIVND (reference sequence). CDR3 residues: CASSIRNTIYF. The CDR3, as DNA: TGTGCCAGTAGTATAAGAAACACCATATATTTT. Together with reference TRBV19 and TRBJ1-3, the CDR3 gives the full variable domain: DGGITQSPKYLFRKEGQNVTLSCEQNLNHDAMYWYRQDPGQGLRLIYYSQIVNDFQKGDIAEGYSVSREKKESFPLTVTSAQKNPTAFYLCASSIRNTIYFGEGSWLTVV.

The chain employs TRBV20-1 and TRBJ1-1, with 7 bases matching TRBD1. CDR3 length equals 14 residues. CDR1 is DFQATT, CDR2 SNEGSKA, per germline (reference sequence). Unmatched junction bases numbered 4, after V lost 3 bases and J lost 0 bases. The CDR3 reads CSASDRVVNTEAFF. The CDR3 nucleotides are TGCAGTGCTAGTGACAGGGTGGTGAACACTGAAGCTTTCTTT.

This chain joins TRBV7-2 and TRBJ2-1, with D maybe TRBD1 (6 bases). The length of the CDR3 is 13 residues. CDR1 is SGHTA and CDR2 is FQGNSA in the germline V gene. V was pared by 7 bases and J by 3 bases, with 10 bases between. The CDR3 reads CASTQDSYNEQFF. The CDR3 DNA reads TGTGCCAGCACCCAGGACAGCTACAATGAGCAGTTCTTC.

This chain uses TRBV15 with TRBJ2-6; D remains unclear. Germline-derived CDR1 and CDR2 are LNHNV and YYDKDF (reference sequence). With 5 bases removed from V and 6 bases from J, the gap between germline ends came to 8 bases. The CDR3 loop spans 13 amino acids. CDR3 sequence reads: CATSRSTANVLTF. Here the CDR3 DNA reads TGTGCCACCAGCCGCAGCACGGCCAACGTCCTGACTTTC.

The chain recombines TRBV18 with TRBJ2-7; D remains ambiguous. Germline-derived CDR1 and CDR2 are KGHSH and LQKENI. The CDR3 extends over 11 amino acids. Trimming took 6 bases from V and 5 from J, leaving 8 bases between them. The CDR3 DNA follows: TGTGCCAGCTCCCAGAGAGACGAGCAGTACTTC. It encodes CASSQRDEQYF.